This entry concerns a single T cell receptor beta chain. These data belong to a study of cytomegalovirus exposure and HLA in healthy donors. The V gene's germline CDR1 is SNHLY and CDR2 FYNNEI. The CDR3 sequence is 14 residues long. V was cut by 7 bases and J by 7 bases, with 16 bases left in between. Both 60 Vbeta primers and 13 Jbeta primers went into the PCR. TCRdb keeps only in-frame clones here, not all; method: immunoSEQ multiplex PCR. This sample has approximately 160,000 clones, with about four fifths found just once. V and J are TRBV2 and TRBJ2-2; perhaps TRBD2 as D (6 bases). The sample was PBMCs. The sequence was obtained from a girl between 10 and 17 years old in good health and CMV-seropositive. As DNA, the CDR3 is TGTGCCAGCATGCGGGGTCTTGGTATCGGGGAGCTGTTTTTT. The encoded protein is CASMRGLGIGELFF.